A selection of T cell receptor beta chains follows, all from one sample in a study of molecular identifiers for immune sequencing clone quantification. TCRdb reprocessed the PCR reads via MiXCR and lists one record per CDR3 protein. Here the sample spans under 800,000 distinct CDR3 sequences, roughly 25% being singletons. The sequenced sample consisted of naive CD8+ T cells from blood, with Jurkat cell RNA spiked in. Every receptor here comes from a human donor in good health. Some libraries in this study had Jurkat cell RNA spiked in. Each CDR3 is given with its conserved first and last residue. Each record gives: J gene, V gene, D gene, clone size, CDR3 length, CDR3 protein, CDR3 DNA. A D gene is named only where the DNA matches it firmly. Some rows have no size entry. The others give once, few or many, or a class for an expanded clone.

j_call: TRBJ2-7; v_call: TRBV30; d_call: .; clone_size: few; cdr3_length: 12; cdr3_aa: CAWSSTDYEQYF; cdr3_nt: TGTGCCTGGAGTTCGACAGATTACGAGCAGTACTTC
j_call: TRBJ2-7; v_call: TRBV6-1; d_call: TRBD1; clone_size: .; cdr3_length: 16; cdr3_aa: CASSEFDRASSYEQYF; cdr3_nt: TGTGCCAGCAGTGAATTCGACAGGGCAAGCTCCTACGAGCAGTACTTC
j_call: TRBJ2-1; v_call: TRBV24-1; d_call: .; clone_size: few; cdr3_length: 12; cdr3_aa: CATASVYNEQFF; cdr3_nt: TGTGCCACCGCTAGCGTCTACAATGAGCAGTTCTTC
j_call: TRBJ2-7; v_call: TRBV5-6; d_call: .; clone_size: once; cdr3_length: 14; cdr3_aa: CASSLGQGVSEQYF; cdr3_nt: TGTGCCAGCAGCTTAGGGCAGGGAGTATCCGAGCAGTACTTC
j_call: TRBJ1-2; v_call: TRBV20-1; d_call: .; clone_size: .; cdr3_length: 13; cdr3_aa: CRAPDTGDYGYTF; cdr3_nt: TGCAGAGCCCCGGACACTGGGGACTATGGCTACACCTTC
j_call: TRBJ2-1; v_call: TRBV12-5; d_call: .; clone_size: many; cdr3_length: 16; cdr3_aa: CASGLPNSDRYNEQFF; cdr3_nt: TGTGCTAGTGGTTTGCCTAACTCCGACAGGTACAATGAGCAGTTCTTC
j_call: TRBJ2-7; v_call: TRBV20-1; d_call: .; clone_size: few; cdr3_length: 14; cdr3_aa: CSATDSSGSYEQYF; cdr3_nt: TGCAGTGCTACGGACTCCAGCGGATCCTACGAGCAGTACTTC
j_call: TRBJ2-1; v_call: TRBV24-1; d_call: .; clone_size: .; cdr3_length: 15; cdr3_aa: CATSDGGHRYNEQFF; cdr3_nt: TGTGCCACCAGTGATGGGGGACATCGATACAATGAGCAGTTCTTC
j_call: TRBJ1-1; v_call: TRBV6-2/TRBV6-3; d_call: TRBD1; clone_size: many; cdr3_length: 16; cdr3_aa: CASSSGTGVLNTEAFF; cdr3_nt: TGTGCCAGCAGTTCCGGGACAGGCGTCCTGAACACTGAAGCTTTCTTT
j_call: TRBJ2-7; v_call: TRBV29-1; d_call: TRBD2; clone_size: many; cdr3_length: 12; cdr3_aa: CSVEGLAGEQYF; cdr3_nt: TGCAGCGTTGAGGGACTAGCGGGGGAGCAGTACTTC
j_call: TRBJ2-3; v_call: TRBV5-4; d_call: .; clone_size: few; cdr3_length: 17; cdr3_aa: CASSLGVGGAGTDTQYF; cdr3_nt: TGTGCCAGCAGCTTGGGAGTAGGGGGAGCTGGCACAGATACGCAGTATTTT
j_call: TRBJ2-3; v_call: TRBV19; d_call: TRBD2; clone_size: .; cdr3_length: 17; cdr3_aa: CASSITFSGRAEDTQYF; cdr3_nt: TGTGCCAGTAGTATTACCTTTAGCGGGAGGGCCGAAGATACGCAGTATTTT
j_call: TRBJ2-7; v_call: TRBV20-1; d_call: .; clone_size: many; cdr3_length: 13; cdr3_aa: CSARDLRGHEQYF; cdr3_nt: TGCAGTGCTAGAGATTTAAGGGGCCACGAGCAGTACTTC
j_call: TRBJ1-4; v_call: TRBV5-1; d_call: TRBD1; clone_size: few; cdr3_length: 16; cdr3_aa: CASSLASGGPNEKLFF; cdr3_nt: TGCGCCAGCAGCTTGGCCTCAGGGGGCCCTAATGAAAAACTGTTTTTT
j_call: TRBJ1-2; v_call: TRBV28; d_call: .; clone_size: few; cdr3_length: 13; cdr3_aa: CASSLRKNYGYTF; cdr3_nt: TGTGCCAGCAGTTTAAGGAAGAACTATGGCTACACCTTC
j_call: TRBJ2-3; v_call: TRBV19; d_call: TRBD1; clone_size: many; cdr3_length: 15; cdr3_aa: CASSPGTGGTDTQYF; cdr3_nt: TGTGCCAGCAGCCCAGGGACAGGGGGAACAGATACGCAGTATTTT
j_call: TRBJ2-7; v_call: TRBV30; d_call: .; clone_size: many; cdr3_length: 13; cdr3_aa: CAWSTGIGYEQYF; cdr3_nt: TGTGCCTGGAGCACCGGGATTGGTTACGAGCAGTACTTC
j_call: TRBJ2-7; v_call: TRBV9; d_call: TRBD1; clone_size: .; cdr3_length: 16; cdr3_aa: CASSITPGQGLVEQYF; cdr3_nt: TGTGCCAGCAGCATCACGCCGGGACAGGGGCTAGTCGAGCAGTACTTC
j_call: TRBJ2-1; v_call: TRBV9; d_call: TRBD2; clone_size: .; cdr3_length: 17; cdr3_aa: CASSAEGLAGPYNEQFF; cdr3_nt: TGTGCCAGCAGCGCAGAGGGACTAGCGGGTCCCTACAATGAGCAGTTCTTC
j_call: TRBJ2-1; v_call: TRBV19; d_call: TRBD1; clone_size: few; cdr3_length: 14; cdr3_aa: CASSTGTAYNEQFF; cdr3_nt: TGTGCCAGTAGTACCGGGACAGCATACAATGAGCAGTTCTTC
j_call: TRBJ2-1; v_call: TRBV4-3; d_call: .; clone_size: .; cdr3_length: 19; cdr3_aa: CASSQHFALIGGPYNEQFF; cdr3_nt: TGCGCCAGCAGCCAGCACTTCGCATTAATCGGGGGGCCGTACAATGAGCAGTTCTTC
j_call: TRBJ1-5; v_call: TRBV4-1; d_call: TRBD1; clone_size: many; cdr3_length: 16; cdr3_aa: CASSQEGGQGGQPQHF; cdr3_nt: TGCGCCAGCAGCCAAGAAGGAGGACAGGGGGGTCAGCCCCAGCATTTT
j_call: TRBJ2-3; v_call: TRBV7-9; d_call: .; clone_size: .; cdr3_length: 19; cdr3_aa: CASSSTTRLVQSSTDTQYF; cdr3_nt: TGTGCCAGCAGCTCAACCACCCGACTAGTGCAATCGAGCACAGATACGCAGTATTTT
j_call: TRBJ1-2; v_call: TRBV20-1; d_call: .; clone_size: .; cdr3_length: 14; cdr3_aa: CSARVGGFGYGYTF; cdr3_nt: TGCAGTGCTAGAGTTGGGGGTTTTGGGTATGGCTACACCTTC
j_call: TRBJ2-7; v_call: TRBV5-5; d_call: .; clone_size: many; cdr3_length: 13; cdr3_aa: CASSWTATYEQYF; cdr3_nt: TGTGCCAGCAGCTGGACAGCCACCTACGAGCAGTACTTC
j_call: TRBJ2-7; v_call: TRBV18; d_call: .; clone_size: .; cdr3_length: 14; cdr3_aa: CASSPLGLSYEQYF; cdr3_nt: TGTGCCAGCTCACCTTTGGGTTTATCCTACGAGCAGTACTTC
j_call: TRBJ1-1; v_call: TRBV27; d_call: .; clone_size: few; cdr3_length: 13; cdr3_aa: CASSFAGSFEAFF; cdr3_nt: TGTGCCAGCAGTTTCGCGGGATCCTTTGAGGCTTTCTTT
j_call: TRBJ2-7; v_call: TRBV30; d_call: .; clone_size: many; cdr3_length: 12; cdr3_aa: CAWSANSYEQYF; cdr3_nt: TGTGCCTGGAGTGCCAACTCCTACGAGCAGTACTTC
j_call: TRBJ2-7; v_call: TRBV27; d_call: TRBD1; clone_size: many; cdr3_length: 14; cdr3_aa: CASSLWGQGNEQYF; cdr3_nt: TGTGCCAGCAGTTTATGGGGACAGGGTAACGAGCAGTACTTC
j_call: TRBJ2-5; v_call: TRBV2; d_call: .; clone_size: .; cdr3_length: 10; cdr3_aa: CASVKETQYF; cdr3_nt: TGTGCCAGCGTGAAAGAGACCCAGTACTTC
j_call: TRBJ2-6; v_call: TRBV7-6; d_call: .; clone_size: many; cdr3_length: 20; cdr3_aa: CASSRFGPEGPNSGANVLTF; cdr3_nt: TGTGCCAGCAGCCGATTCGGCCCAGAGGGGCCAAACTCTGGGGCCAACGTCCTGACTTTC